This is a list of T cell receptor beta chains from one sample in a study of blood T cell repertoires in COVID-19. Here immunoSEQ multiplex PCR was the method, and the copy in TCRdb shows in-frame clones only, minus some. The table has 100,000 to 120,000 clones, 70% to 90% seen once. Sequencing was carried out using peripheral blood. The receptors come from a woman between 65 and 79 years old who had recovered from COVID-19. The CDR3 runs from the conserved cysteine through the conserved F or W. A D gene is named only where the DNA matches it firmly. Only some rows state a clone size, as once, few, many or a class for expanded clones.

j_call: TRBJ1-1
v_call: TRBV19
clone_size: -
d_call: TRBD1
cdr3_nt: TGTGCCAGTAGTAGTACAGGGGGTGATGAAGCTTTCTTT
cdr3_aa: CASSSTGGDEAFF

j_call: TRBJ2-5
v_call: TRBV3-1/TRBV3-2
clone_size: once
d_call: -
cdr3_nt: TGTGCCAGCAGCCCTCGACGGAGGGAGACCCAGTACTTC
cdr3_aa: CASSPRRRETQYF

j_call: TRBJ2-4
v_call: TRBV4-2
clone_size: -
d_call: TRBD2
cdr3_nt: TGTGCCAGCAGCCCGGGTGACGGGAGGGGGAACATTCAGTACTTC
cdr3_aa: CASSPGDGRGNIQYF

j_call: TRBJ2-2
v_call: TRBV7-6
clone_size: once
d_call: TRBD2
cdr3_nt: TGTGCCAGCAGCTTAGCGCGGGGACTAGTCCTCACCGGGGAGCTGTTTTTT
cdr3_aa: CASSLARGLVLTGELFF

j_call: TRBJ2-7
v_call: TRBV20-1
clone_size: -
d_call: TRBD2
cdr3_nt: TGCAGTGCTAGTTCCAGCGGGAGGGTCATTTACGAGCAGTACTTC
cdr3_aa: CSASSSGRVIYEQYF

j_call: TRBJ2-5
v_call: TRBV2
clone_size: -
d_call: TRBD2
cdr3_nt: TGTGCCAGCGGGGGGCTAGCGGGTTTAAGTGGAGAGACCCAGTACTTC
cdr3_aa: CASGGLAGLSGETQYF

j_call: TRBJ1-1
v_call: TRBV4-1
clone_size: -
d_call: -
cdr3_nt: TGCGCCAGCAGCCAAGTTGGGTTGCGGACACGAAACACTGAAGCTTTCTTT
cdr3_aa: CASSQVGLRTRNTEAFF

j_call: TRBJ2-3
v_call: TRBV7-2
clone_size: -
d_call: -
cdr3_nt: TGTGCCAGCAGATTAGGTCGGGAGTTCTATACGCAGTATTTT
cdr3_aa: CASRLGREFYTQYF

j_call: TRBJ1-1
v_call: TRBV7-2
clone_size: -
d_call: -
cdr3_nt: TGTGCCAGCAGCCCGGCGGGGGGCCGAAACACTGAAGCTTTCTTT
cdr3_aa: CASSPAGGRNTEAFF

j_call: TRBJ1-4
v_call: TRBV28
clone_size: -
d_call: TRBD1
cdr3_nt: TGTGCCAGCAGTTTGGGGACAGCTAATGAAAAACTGTTTTTT
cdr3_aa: CASSLGTANEKLFF

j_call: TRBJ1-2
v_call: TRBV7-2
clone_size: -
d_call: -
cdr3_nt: TGTGCCAGCAGCCCGGGGGGGGGCGGACGTGGCTACACCTTC
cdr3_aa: CASSPGGGGRGYTF

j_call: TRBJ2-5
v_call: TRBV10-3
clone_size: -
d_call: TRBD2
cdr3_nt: TGTGCCATCAGTGAGAGCACCTTAGCGGGAGGGCGGGGGGAGACCCAGTACTTC
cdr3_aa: CAISESTLAGGRGETQYF

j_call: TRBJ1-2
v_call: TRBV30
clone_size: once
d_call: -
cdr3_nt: TGTGCCTCCCTAGGCGATTTTGGCTATGGCTACACCTTC
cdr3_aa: CASLGDFGYGYTF

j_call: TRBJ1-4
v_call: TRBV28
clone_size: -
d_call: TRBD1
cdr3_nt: TGTGCCAGCAGTTTGGCCGGACAGGGAGGGGAAAAACTGTTTTTT
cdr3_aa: CASSLAGQGGEKLFF

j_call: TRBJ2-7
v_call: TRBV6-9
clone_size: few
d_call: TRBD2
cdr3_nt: TGTGCCAGCGTGCGGGGGGCCTCCTACGAGCAGTACTTC
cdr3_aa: CASVRGASYEQYF

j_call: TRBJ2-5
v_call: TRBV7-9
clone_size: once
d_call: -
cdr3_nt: TGTGCCAGCAGCCCGGGGGTAGGGACCCAGTACTTC
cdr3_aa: CASSPGVGTQYF

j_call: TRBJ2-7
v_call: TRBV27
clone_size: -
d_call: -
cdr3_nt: TGTGCCAGCAGTTTATCGCCTGGCGGAGGTTCCTCCTACGAGCAGTACTTC
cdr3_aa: CASSLSPGGGSSYEQYF

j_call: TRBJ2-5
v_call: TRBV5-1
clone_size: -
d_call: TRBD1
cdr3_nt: TGCGCCAGCAGCTGGACAGGGGGCCGAGAGACCCAGTACTTC
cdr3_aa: CASSWTGGRETQYF

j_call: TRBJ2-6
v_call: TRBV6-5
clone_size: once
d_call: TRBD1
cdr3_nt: TGTGCCACCGGAACCGGGACAGGGGCCAAAAGGGTCCTGACTTTC
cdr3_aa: CATGTGTGAKRVLTF

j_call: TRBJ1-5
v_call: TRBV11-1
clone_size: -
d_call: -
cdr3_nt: TGTGCCAGCAGCTTAGGGGCAGTTAGCAATCAGCCCCAGCATTTT
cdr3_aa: CASSLGAVSNQPQHF

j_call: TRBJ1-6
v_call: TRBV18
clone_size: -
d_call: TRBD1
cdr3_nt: TGTGCCAGCTCTCCCGGGACAGGTTATAATTCACCCCTCCACTTT
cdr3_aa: CASSPGTGYNSPLHF

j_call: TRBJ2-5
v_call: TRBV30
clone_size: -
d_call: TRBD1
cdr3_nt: TGTGCCTCGATGGGACAGGGGGCTGGTGAAGAGACCCAGTACTTC
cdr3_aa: CASMGQGAGEETQYF

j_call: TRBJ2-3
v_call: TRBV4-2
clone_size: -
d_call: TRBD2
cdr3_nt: TGTGCCAGCAGCCAAGATCCCATCTTAGCGGGAGCCACAGATACGCAGTATTTT
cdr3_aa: CASSQDPILAGATDTQYF

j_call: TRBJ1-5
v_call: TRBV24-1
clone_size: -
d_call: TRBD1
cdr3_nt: TGTGCCACCGGACAGGACCATCAGCCCCAGCATTTT
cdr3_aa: CATGQDHQPQHF

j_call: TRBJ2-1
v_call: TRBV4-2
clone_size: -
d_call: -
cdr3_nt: TGTGCCAGCAGCCAAGTTACGAACTACGGCTTGAACAATGAGCAGTTCTTC
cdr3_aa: CASSQVTNYGLNNEQFF

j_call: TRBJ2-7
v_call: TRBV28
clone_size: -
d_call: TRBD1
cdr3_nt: TGTGCCAGCAGTACCCCCGGGACAGGGATGGGCGAGCAGTACTTC
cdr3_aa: CASSTPGTGMGEQYF

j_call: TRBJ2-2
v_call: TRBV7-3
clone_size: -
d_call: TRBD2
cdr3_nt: TGTGCCAGCAGCTCCGGACTAGCGGGAGAAACCGGGGAGCTGTTTTTT
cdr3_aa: CASSSGLAGETGELFF

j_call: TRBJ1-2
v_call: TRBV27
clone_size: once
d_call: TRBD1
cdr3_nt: TGTGCCAGCAGTCCCAAACAGGGGGCGACCTATGGCTACACCTTC
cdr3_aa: CASSPKQGATYGYTF

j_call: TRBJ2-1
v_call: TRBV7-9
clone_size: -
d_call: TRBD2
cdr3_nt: TGTGCCAGCAGCGTTACCTGGACTAGCGGGAAGGCGGGTCATGAGCAGTTCTTC
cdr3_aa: CASSVTWTSGKAGHEQFF

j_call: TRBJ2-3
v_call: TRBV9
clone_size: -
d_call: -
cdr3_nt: TGTGCCAGCAGCGTAGCCCTCCGGGATACGCAGTATTTT
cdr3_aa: CASSVALRDTQYF